This TCR beta chain was captured by sequencing in a study of T cell repertoires in cytomegalovirus infection. Study at large: The study used recently identified HLA-C-restricted and well-studied HLA-B-restricted CMV epitopes. CMV infection and matching HLA type were both indicated by public TCR beta signatures.

J lost 0 bases, V lost 4 bases, and 7 bases had no gene match. The CDR3 is made up of 16 amino acids. CDR1 SGHNT and CDR2 YYREEE come from the germline V gene (reference sequence). TCRdb passed the reads through MiXCR, listing each CDR3 protein once. The sample contains approximately 590,000 distinct CDR3 sequences, about 40% of which appear only once. Study-wide results and limits: Dominant in the ex vivo response were TCR beta clonotypes restricted by HLA-C and specific for CMV.

This clonotype was recorded a few times. Its antigen is not known. Sequencing used cultured PBMCs, obtained from culture after CMV antigen stimulation. V and J are TRBV5-4 and TRBJ2-7; 10 bases agree with TRBD2. This receptor was taken from a human donor in good health (CMV status not recorded). Some clones in this sample may be carry-over from other donors' samples. The DNA of the CDR3 is TGTGCCAGCAGCGGGGGACTAGCGTCGGACTCCTACGAGCAGTACTTC. It specifies CASSGGLASDSYEQYF.